This TCR beta chain is from a study of shared clonotypes between healthy human individuals. General study points: Approximately 4.5% was the fraction of naive CD4 clonotypes found shared across a handful of donors. Memory subsets had estimated richness that was generally smaller than that of naive subsets. Donor scarcity curtailed the genetic and exposure-history diversity represented herein.

Libraries were prepared by immunoSEQ multiplex PCR; TCRdb keeps only in-frame clonotypes and omits some of them. Counted here are over a million clones, around 95% occurring once; the ten biggest clones make up roughly 1.2%. Note on this clone: Its antigen is undetermined.

Among the donors, all were Caucasian adults who lived in Nashville, Tennessee. The germline V gene encodes CDR1 SGHRS and CDR2 YFSETQ. The CDR3 runs to 19 residues. Between the trimmed V and J ends, which lost 0 bases and 2 bases, there was a span of 21 bases. The sample comprised naive CD4+ T cells sorted from blood. The subset is: CD45RA+ positively selected. This sequence was found in a man aged 25-45 years in good health. This chain connects TRBV5-1 to TRBJ2-4, with D possibly TRBD1 on 6 matching bases. In DNA, the CDR3 is TGCGCCAGCAGCTTGGGGGGGACAATCAGTTCATTAACCAAAAACATTCAGTACTTC. Translating gives CASSLGGTISSLTKNIQYF.